These 2 T cell receptor beta chains originate from one sample sequenced in a study of shared clonotypes between healthy human individuals. CD45RO-negative cells were positively selected for CCR7, leaving out terminally differentiated effector memory CD45RA+ cells. Profiling relied on immunoSEQ multiplex PCR, and the TCRdb table lists in-frame clones only, not all of them. The sample includes some 1,900,000 clones, about 95% of them seen just once. The sample comprised naive CD8+ T cells sorted from blood. These receptor sequences come from a man aged 18 to 30 in good health.

This rearrangement joins TRBV7-9 to TRBJ1-1, with 10 bases fitting TRBD1. The CDR3 has 16 amino acids. The ends lost 1 base at V and 6 bases at J; junction bases unmatched: 8. The germline V gene has CDR1 SEHNR and CDR2 FQNEAQ (reference sequence). The CDR3, as DNA: TGTGCCAGCAGCTTAGGACAGGGGGCGCGGGCTCCTGAAGCTTTCTTT. It encodes CASSLGQGARAPEAFF.

The rearrangement uses TRBV14 and TRBJ2-7; D possibly corresponds to TRBD2 (6 bases). The V end lost 4 bases, the J end lost 4 bases, and 14 bases lay between the germline ends. Germline CDR1 and CDR2: SGHDN and FVKESK. CDR3 length equals 14 residues. Here the CDR3 DNA reads TGTGCCAGCAGCCTTCGGGAGATCCCTTACGAGCAGTACTTC. Amino acids: CASSLREIPYEQYF.